This is a list of T cell receptor beta chains from one sample in a study of CD8+CD57+ T cells in acquired aplastic anemia. MiXCR, run by TCRdb on the reads, gives a single entry per CDR3 protein. The sample has over 40,000 distinct CDR3 sequences; 60% to 80% are singletons. The sample was sorted CD4+, CD8+, or CD8+CD57+ T cells (not recorded which) from PBMCs. The origin of the receptors is a human donor with aplastic anemia. The CDR3 runs from the conserved cysteine through the conserved F or W. The order of the fields is J gene, V gene, clone size, D gene, CDR3 protein, CDR3 DNA. D genes are given only for firm matches. Expanded clones are given a class, and other clones once, few, many or no size at all.

J gene: TRBJ1-2
V gene: TRBV9
clone size: once
D gene: TRBD1
CDR3 protein: CASRGTEYGYTF
CDR3 DNA: TGTGCCAGCAGAGGGACAGAATATGGCTACACCTTC

J gene: TRBJ2-7
V gene: TRBV24-1
clone size: .
D gene: .
CDR3 protein: CATSGLLGEQYF
CDR3 DNA: TGTGCCACCAGTGGGCTCCTGGGGGAGCAGTACTTC

J gene: TRBJ2-7
V gene: TRBV19
clone size: .
D gene: .
CDR3 protein: CASTDPPGSIYEQYF
CDR3 DNA: TGTGCCAGCACCGACCCGCCGGGATCCATCTACGAGCAGTACTTC

J gene: TRBJ2-1
V gene: TRBV25-1
clone size: once
D gene: TRBD2
CDR3 protein: CASGGAYDEQFF
CDR3 DNA: TGTGCTAGCGGGGGGGCCTACGATGAGCAGTTCTTC

J gene: TRBJ2-7
V gene: TRBV2
clone size: few
D gene: .
CDR3 protein: CASSEGRGPTYEQYF
CDR3 DNA: TGTGCCAGCAGTGAAGGACGGGGGCCTACCTACGAGCAGTACTTC

J gene: TRBJ2-7
V gene: TRBV10-3
clone size: .
D gene: TRBD1
CDR3 protein: CAIDQHGQGVSEQYF
CDR3 DNA: TGTGCCATCGATCAGCATGGGCAGGGGGTAAGCGAGCAGTACTTC

J gene: TRBJ1-6
V gene: TRBV6-4
clone size: once
D gene: TRBD1
CDR3 protein: CASSGGDSVNSPPHF
CDR3 DNA: TGTGCCAGCAGTGGGGGGGACAGCGTTAATTCACCCCCCCACTTT

J gene: TRBJ2-1
V gene: TRBV24-1
clone size: .
D gene: .
CDR3 protein: CATSEPRGPFGNEQFF
CDR3 DNA: TGTGCCACCAGTGAGCCGCGGGGGCCCTTTGGGAATGAGCAGTTCTTC

J gene: TRBJ2-2
V gene: TRBV3-1
clone size: .
D gene: TRBD2
CDR3 protein: CASSQDLGLAGLGELFF
CDR3 DNA: TGTGCCAGCAGCCAAGATTTAGGACTAGCGGGGCTCGGGGAGCTGTTTTTT

J gene: TRBJ2-2
V gene: TRBV25-1
clone size: once
D gene: .
CDR3 protein: CASRGTVNTGELFF
CDR3 DNA: TGTGCCAGCCGGGGGACGGTTAACACCGGGGAGCTGTTTTTT

J gene: TRBJ2-1
V gene: TRBV10-3
clone size: .
D gene: .
CDR3 protein: CASSLAPYNEQFF
CDR3 DNA: TGTGCCAGCAGTCTAGCTCCCTACAATGAGCAGTTCTTC

J gene: TRBJ2-5
V gene: TRBV20-1
clone size: many
D gene: TRBD2
CDR3 protein: CSARGLAEQETQYF
CDR3 DNA: TGCAGTGCTAGGGGACTAGCGGAACAAGAGACCCAGTACTTC

J gene: TRBJ2-1
V gene: TRBV29-1
clone size: .
D gene: .
CDR3 protein: CSVDNRHNEQFF
CDR3 DNA: TGCAGCGTTGACAACAGACACAATGAGCAGTTCTTC

J gene: TRBJ2-7
V gene: TRBV7-6
clone size: few
D gene: .
CDR3 protein: CASSQGRGTYEQYF
CDR3 DNA: TGTGCCAGCAGCCAAGGACGCGGCACGTACGAGCAGTACTTC

J gene: TRBJ2-2
V gene: TRBV5-8
clone size: .
D gene: .
CDR3 protein: CASSHRVSNTGELFF
CDR3 DNA: TGTGCCAGCAGCCACAGGGTCTCGAACACCGGGGAGCTGTTTTTT

J gene: TRBJ2-3
V gene: TRBV7-3
clone size: .
D gene: TRBD1
CDR3 protein: CASSFTGTGGGSTDTQYF
CDR3 DNA: TGTGCCAGCAGCTTCACCGGGACAGGGGGGGGGAGCACAGATACGCAGTATTTT

J gene: TRBJ2-2
V gene: TRBV24-1
clone size: .
D gene: .
CDR3 protein: CATSGDSGELFF
CDR3 DNA: TGTGCCACCAGTGGTGACAGCGGGGAGCTGTTTTTT

J gene: TRBJ1-2
V gene: TRBV9
clone size: .
D gene: .
CDR3 protein: CASSEGVGQQNGYTF
CDR3 DNA: TGTGCCAGCAGCGAGGGGGTAGGACAGCAAAACGGCTACACCTTC

J gene: TRBJ1-6
V gene: TRBV15
clone size: few
D gene: .
CDR3 protein: CATSRDHDRYNSPLHF
CDR3 DNA: TGTGCCACCAGCAGAGATCATGACCGCTATAATTCACCCCTCCACTTT

J gene: TRBJ2-5
V gene: TRBV7-9
clone size: .
D gene: TRBD2
CDR3 protein: CASTPSRLAGEQETQYF
CDR3 DNA: TGTGCCAGCACCCCATCGCGGCTAGCGGGGGAACAAGAGACCCAGTACTTC

J gene: TRBJ1-1
V gene: TRBV15
clone size: .
D gene: .
CDR3 protein: CATSRGDIMEGAEAFF
CDR3 DNA: TGTGCCACCAGCAGAGGGGATATAATGGAGGGCGCTGAAGCTTTCTTT

J gene: TRBJ2-2
V gene: TRBV29-1
clone size: .
D gene: .
CDR3 protein: CSVVYTGELFF
CDR3 DNA: TGCAGCGTTGTCTACACCGGGGAGCTGTTTTTT

J gene: TRBJ2-7
V gene: TRBV11-2
clone size: .
D gene: .
CDR3 protein: CASSTDFSYEQYF
CDR3 DNA: TGTGCCAGCAGCACCGACTTTTCCTACGAGCAGTACTTC

J gene: TRBJ2-6
V gene: TRBV7-3
clone size: once
D gene: .
CDR3 protein: CASSLPGANVLTF
CDR3 DNA: TGTGCCAGCAGCTTACCTGGGGCCAACGTCCTGACTTTC

J gene: TRBJ1-1
V gene: TRBV7-9
clone size: .
D gene: .
CDR3 protein: CASSSQAAEAFF
CDR3 DNA: TGTGCCAGCAGCTCGCAGGCGGCTGAAGCTTTCTTT

J gene: TRBJ1-5
V gene: TRBV7-3
clone size: once
D gene: .
CDR3 protein: CASRWNLHQPQHF
CDR3 DNA: TGTGCCAGCCGGTGGAATCTGCATCAGCCCCAGCATTTT

J gene: TRBJ1-1
V gene: TRBV11-2
clone size: many
D gene: .
CDR3 protein: CASSRGDGGWTEAFF
CDR3 DNA: TGTGCCAGCAGTCGGGGGGATGGTGGTTGGACTGAAGCTTTCTTT

J gene: TRBJ1-1
V gene: TRBV7-2
clone size: .
D gene: .
CDR3 protein: CASRKDGREAFF
CDR3 DNA: TGCGCCAGCAGAAAAGACGGCCGGGAAGCTTTCTTT

J gene: TRBJ2-3
V gene: TRBV15
clone size: once
D gene: TRBD1
CDR3 protein: CATSRGQGVDTQYF
CDR3 DNA: TGTGCCACCAGCAGGGGACAGGGAGTAGATACGCAGTATTTT

J gene: TRBJ1-6
V gene: TRBV6-1
clone size: many
D gene: .
CDR3 protein: CASIVANDGSRPLHF
CDR3 DNA: TGTGCCAGCATCGTAGCAAATGACGGAAGTCGACCCCTCCACTTT

J gene: TRBJ2-7
V gene: TRBV4-2
clone size: .
D gene: TRBD1
CDR3 protein: CASSLPGTGPTGVARPYEQYF
CDR3 DNA: TGTGCCAGCAGCCTACCCGGGACAGGCCCAACTGGTGTAGCCAGGCCCTACGAGCAGTACTTC

J gene: TRBJ1-1
V gene: TRBV6-1
clone size: many
D gene: TRBD1
CDR3 protein: CASSEAAGGSTEAFF
CDR3 DNA: TGTGCCAGCAGTGAAGCGGCAGGGGGCTCCACTGAAGCTTTCTTT

J gene: TRBJ2-5
V gene: TRBV15
clone size: once
D gene: .
CDR3 protein: CATSRDSGEVETQYF
CDR3 DNA: TGTGCCACCAGCAGAGATTCAGGGGAAGTAGAGACCCAGTACTTC

J gene: TRBJ2-1
V gene: TRBV19
clone size: .
D gene: TRBD2
CDR3 protein: CASSMGLASFNEQFF
CDR3 DNA: TGTGCCAGTAGTATGGGACTAGCCTCGTTCAATGAGCAGTTCTTC

J gene: TRBJ1-1
V gene: TRBV29-1
clone size: few
D gene: .
CDR3 protein: CSVAEQGTAFF
CDR3 DNA: TGCAGCGTGGCGGAGCAGGGTACAGCTTTCTTT

J gene: TRBJ2-1
V gene: TRBV20-1
clone size: many
D gene: .
CDR3 protein: CSATSGIEQFF
CDR3 DNA: TGCAGTGCTACTTCAGGGATTGAGCAGTTCTTC

J gene: TRBJ2-3
V gene: TRBV19
clone size: .
D gene: .
CDR3 protein: CASSTPQGKSTDTQYF
CDR3 DNA: TGTGCCAGTAGTACACCCCAGGGAAAGAGCACAGATACGCAGTATTTT

J gene: TRBJ1-6
V gene: TRBV10-3
clone size: .
D gene: .
CDR3 protein: CAITQTSPLHF
CDR3 DNA: TGTGCCATCACACAGACTTCACCCCTCCACTTT

J gene: TRBJ1-2
V gene: TRBV7-8
clone size: many
D gene: TRBD1
CDR3 protein: CASSSSGTANYGYTF
CDR3 DNA: TGTGCCAGCAGCTCGTCCGGGACAGCTAACTATGGCTACACCTTC

J gene: TRBJ1-3
V gene: TRBV11-2
clone size: .
D gene: .
CDR3 protein: CASSLISRGYGNTIYF
CDR3 DNA: TGTGCCAGCAGCTTAATTTCCAGGGGCTACGGAAACACCATATATTTT

J gene: TRBJ1-1
V gene: TRBV19
clone size: .
D gene: .
CDR3 protein: CASSTLQGALF
CDR3 DNA: TGTGCCAGTAGTACCTTACAGGGAGCTCTCTTT

J gene: TRBJ1-5
V gene: TRBV7-8
clone size: many
D gene: .
CDR3 protein: CASSLALAPNQPQHF
CDR3 DNA: TGTGCCAGCAGCTTAGCGCTGGCTCCCAATCAGCCCCAGCATTTT

J gene: TRBJ2-1
V gene: TRBV29-1
clone size: .
D gene: .
CDR3 protein: CSSLGRLEQFF
CDR3 DNA: TGCAGCAGTTTAGGAAGGCTCGAGCAGTTCTTC

J gene: TRBJ2-5
V gene: TRBV13
clone size: .
D gene: TRBD1
CDR3 protein: CASSLTGTGVRSETQYF
CDR3 DNA: TGTGCCAGCAGTCTAACCGGGACAGGGGTGAGGTCGGAGACCCAGTACTTC

J gene: TRBJ2-2
V gene: TRBV2
clone size: many
D gene: TRBD1
CDR3 protein: CASSEGGQGGRLNTGELFF
CDR3 DNA: TGTGCCAGCAGTGAAGGGGGACAGGGAGGTCGTTTGAACACCGGGGAGCTGTTTTTT

J gene: TRBJ2-7
V gene: TRBV19
clone size: few
D gene: TRBD1
CDR3 protein: CASSITGVYEQYF
CDR3 DNA: TGTGCCAGTAGTATCACAGGGGTCTACGAGCAGTACTTC

J gene: TRBJ1-4
V gene: TRBV25-1
clone size: few
D gene: .
CDR3 protein: CASSESKRHNEKLFF
CDR3 DNA: TGTGCCAGCAGTGAATCTAAGAGACACAATGAAAAACTGTTTTTT